Listed below are T cell receptor beta chains from one sample, sequenced in a study of shared clonotypes between healthy human individuals. The protocol was immunoSEQ multiplex PCR, while the TCRdb copy is restricted to in-frame clones and leaves out a portion. The sample has some 2,000,000 clones; about 95% are singletons. Sequencing input: naive CD8+ T cells sorted from blood. The receptors were gathered from a man younger than 35 in good health. CDR3s include the opening cysteine and the closing phenylalanine or tryptophan. The D gene is left open where the match is weak. Only part of the rows carry a size: once, few, many, or a class if the clone is expanded.

D,V,J,size,length,DNA,CDR3
NA,TRBV30,TRBJ2-5,NA,14,TGTGCCTGGAGCCGACAAGAGGTTACGGAGACCCAGTACTTC,CAWSRQEVTETQYF
NA,TRBV6-5,TRBJ2-7,NA,16,TGTGCCAGCAGTTACTCGACAGGACCAACAACATACGAGCAGTACTTC,CASSYSTGPTTYEQYF
NA,TRBV7-6,TRBJ2-3,NA,15,TGTGCCAGCATACGGGAGGCGGGGGCGACAGATACGCAGTATTTT,CASIREAGATDTQYF
TRBD1,TRBV15,TRBJ2-3,NA,16,TGTGCCACCAGCAGCTCGGACAGGGTTAGCACAGATACGCAGTATTTT,CATSSSDRVSTDTQYF
NA,TRBV13,TRBJ2-7,NA,13,TGTGCCAGCAGCTCCGGGAATAGCGACGAGCAGTACTTC,CASSSGNSDEQYF
NA,TRBV6-4,TRBJ2-7,NA,15,TGTGCCAGCAGTGACTCTGAGAGCGGCCCCTACGAGCAGTACTTC,CASSDSESGPYEQYF
NA,TRBV7-6,TRBJ2-3,NA,17,TGTGCCAGCAGCTTAGCGTATGTCGAGGCGGGCACAGATACGCAGTATTTT,CASSLAYVEAGTDTQYF
NA,TRBV4-1,TRBJ2-2,NA,18,TGCGCCAGCAGCCCCATTACGGTCGGGGAAGGGATGTTGGGGGAGCTGTTTTTT,CASSPITVGEGMLGELFF
NA,TRBV5-1,TRBJ1-3,NA,16,TGCGCCAGCAGCGAGGGACTCTCGGGGGATGGAAACACCATATATTTT,CASSEGLSGDGNTIYF
NA,TRBV7-9,TRBJ1-4,NA,15,TGTGCCAGCAGCTTAGTGCAGGGAGGTAATGAAAAACTGTTTTTT,CASSLVQGGNEKLFF
NA,TRBV5-1,TRBJ2-7,NA,13,TGCGCCAGCAGCTCATCCCCGACCTACGAGCAGTACTTC,CASSSSPTYEQYF
TRBD2,TRBV10-2,TRBJ2-7,few,15,TGCGCCAGGGGAGGGTGGCGACAGAGCTCCTACGAGCAGTACTTC,CARGGWRQSSYEQYF
NA,TRBV5-1,TRBJ2-7,NA,14,TGCGCCAGCAGCTGGGGGGCTAGCGGCTACGAGCAGTACTTC,CASSWGASGYEQYF
NA,TRBV6-1,TRBJ1-5,once,15,TGTGCCAGCAGTGACGATCAGGGTCAGAGCCAGCCCCAGCATTTT,CASSDDQGQSQPQHF
NA,TRBV18,TRBJ2-3,once,15,TGTGCCAGCTCACCCTTGAGGACCGACGAAGATACGCAGTATTTT,CASSPLRTDEDTQYF
NA,TRBV25-1,TRBJ2-1,NA,13,TGTGCCAGCAGTGAATCGGGGGCCAATGAGCAGTTCTTC,CASSESGANEQFF
NA,TRBV7-2,TRBJ1-1,NA,14,TGTGCCAGCAGCTTAGCGGGTACGTCGACTGAAGCTTTCTTT,CASSLAGTSTEAFF
NA,TRBV2,TRBJ2-7,NA,16,TGTGCCAGCAGCCTCGGAAACCGGGACGGAACTTACGAGCAGTACTTC,CASSLGNRDGTYEQYF
NA,TRBV27,TRBJ2-3,NA,14,TGTGCCAGCAGTTTCCTCGGCAGTACAGATACGCAGTATTTT,CASSFLGSTDTQYF
TRBD1,TRBV6-1,TRBJ1-5,NA,15,TGTGCCAGCAATTTGGGGACAGGGGGATATCAGCCCCAGCATTTT,CASNLGTGGYQPQHF
NA,TRBV28,TRBJ1-1,NA,14,TGTGCCAGCAGTTTGAGACAGCAGAACACTGAAGCTTTCTTT,CASSLRQQNTEAFF
NA,TRBV6-1,TRBJ2-5,once,16,TGTGCCAGCAGTGACGTTATGGGGTGGGGACAAGAGACCCAGTACTTC,CASSDVMGWGQETQYF
TRBD2,TRBV4-1,TRBJ2-3,NA,18,TGCGCCAGCAGCTACCGACTAGCGGGAGGGCAGAGCACAGATACGCAGTATTTT,CASSYRLAGGQSTDTQYF
NA,TRBV19,TRBJ2-7,NA,13,TGTGCCAGTAGTTTCCGGGACGGTTACGAGCAGTACTTC,CASSFRDGYEQYF
NA,TRBV6-1,TRBJ1-6,few,15,TGTGCCAGCAGTCCCGCCAGGGTGAAGGGCTCACCCCTCCACTTT,CASSPARVKGSPLHF
NA,TRBV27,TRBJ1-2,NA,12,TGTGCCAGCAGGCAGGCGGACTATGGCTACACCTTC,CASRQADYGYTF
NA,TRBV4-1,TRBJ1-2,NA,15,TGCGCCAGCAGCCAAGATCCCGGGTACGACTATGGCTACACCTTC,CASSQDPGYDYGYTF
TRBD1,TRBV28,TRBJ2-1,once,17,TGTGCCAGCAGTTTAGGATGGGGGGGGACAGGGTTCAATGAGCAGTTCTTC,CASSLGWGGTGFNEQFF
NA,TRBV9,TRBJ2-2,NA,20,TGTGCCAGCAGCCCTTCCCCCCTGACATCTCTAGCGTTTGACACCGGGGAGCTGTTTTTT,CASSPSPLTSLAFDTGELFF
NA,TRBV6-1,TRBJ2-2,NA,18,TGTGCCAGCAGTGATTCTGCCGATAGCTTTGGTATATCCGGGGAGCTGTTTTTT,CASSDSADSFGISGELFF
TRBD2,TRBV9,TRBJ2-3,NA,18,TGTGCCAGCAGCGTACCTCGCGAGACTAGCGGGGTTTCAGATACGCAGTATTTT,CASSVPRETSGVSDTQYF
TRBD1,TRBV25-1,TRBJ2-7,NA,12,TGTGCCAGCAGCCCCGACAGGGTCGAGCAGTACTTC,CASSPDRVEQYF
NA,TRBV6-5,TRBJ2-3,NA,14,TGTGCCAGCAGTTACTCGGGGGGAGCAGATACGCAGTATTTT,CASSYSGGADTQYF
NA,TRBV27,TRBJ2-7,NA,13,TGTGCCAGCAGTTATGGCGGCTCCTACGAGCAGTACTTC,CASSYGGSYEQYF
NA,TRBV9,TRBJ2-3,NA,15,TGTGCCAGCAGCGTTTCAGGACAAAGCACAGATACGCAGTATTTT,CASSVSGQSTDTQYF
NA,TRBV11-2,TRBJ2-5,NA,13,TGTGCCAGCAGCCCCAGGGAGTCGGAGACCCAGTACTTC,CASSPRESETQYF
TRBD2,TRBV2,TRBJ2-1,once,15,TGTGCCAGCAGTGGGGCTAGCGGGATAAACAATGAGCAGTTCTTC,CASSGASGINNEQFF
NA,TRBV7-6,TRBJ1-5,NA,15,TGTGCCAGCAGCACTGGACCGTATAGCAATCAGCCCCAGCATTTT,CASSTGPYSNQPQHF
NA,TRBV29-1,TRBJ2-7,NA,12,TGCAGCGTTGTAGGGGCGGGCAGCGAGCAGTACTTC,CSVVGAGSEQYF
NA,TRBV7-6,TRBJ1-6,NA,18,TGTGCCAGCAGCTTAGAGGGTCCCGGGACTGAAGCTGATTCACCCCTCCACTTT,CASSLEGPGTEADSPLHF
TRBD2,TRBV29-1,TRBJ2-2,NA,16,TGCAGCGTTCTTATGACTAGCGGGAAGACCACCGGGGAGCTGTTTTTT,CSVLMTSGKTTGELFF
NA,TRBV6-1,TRBJ1-5,NA,15,TGTGCCAGCAGTGAAGTCGAGTCAGTGAATCAGCCCCAGCATTTT,CASSEVESVNQPQHF
NA,TRBV9,TRBJ1-4,NA,15,TGTGCCAGCAGCGTGGACGGGCTGGCTAATGAAAAACTGTTTTTT,CASSVDGLANEKLFF
TRBD1,TRBV14,TRBJ1-5,NA,17,TGTGCCAGCAGCCAAGATGAGGGACAGAGGTCGGTGCAGCCCCAGCATTTT,CASSQDEGQRSVQPQHF
TRBD1,TRBV2,TRBJ2-7,NA,18,TGCCACCTCTCCCGGACAGGGAAGACCGCCTTCCTCTCCTACGAGCAGTACTTC,CHLSRTGKTAFLSYEQYF
NA,TRBV10-1,TRBJ2-2,NA,12,TGCGCCAGCGGGCCTTACACCGGGGAGCTGTTTTTT,CASGPYTGELFF